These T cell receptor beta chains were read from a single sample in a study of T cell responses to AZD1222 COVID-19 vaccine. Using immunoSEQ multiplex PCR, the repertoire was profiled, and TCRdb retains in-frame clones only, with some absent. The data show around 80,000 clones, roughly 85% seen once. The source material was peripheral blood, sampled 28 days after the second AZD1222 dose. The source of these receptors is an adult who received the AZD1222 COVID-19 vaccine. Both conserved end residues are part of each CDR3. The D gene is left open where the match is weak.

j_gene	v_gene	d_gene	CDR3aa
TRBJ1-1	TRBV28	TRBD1	CASSLMPGQGPNTEAFF
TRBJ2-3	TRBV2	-	CASSDPTSSTDTQYF
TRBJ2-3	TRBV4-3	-	CASSQANRGLHTDTQYF
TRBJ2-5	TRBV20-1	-	CSAATKETQYF
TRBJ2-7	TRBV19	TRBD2	CASSIQRGAYEQYF
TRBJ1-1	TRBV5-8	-	CASSAEGYSVAFF
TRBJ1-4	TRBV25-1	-	CASSAQGLPNEKLFF
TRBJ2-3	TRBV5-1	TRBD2	CASSLERDLYNTDTQYF
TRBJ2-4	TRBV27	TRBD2	CASSSLTTSGKTEYF
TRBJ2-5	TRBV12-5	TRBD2	CASGLGLALETQYF
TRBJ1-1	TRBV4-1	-	CASSQAGKGDLGTEAFF
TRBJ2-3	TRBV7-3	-	CASSLWLRSTDTQYF
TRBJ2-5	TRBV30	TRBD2	CAWSVRGLAGGSETQYF
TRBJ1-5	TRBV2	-	CASRRTDSANQPQHF
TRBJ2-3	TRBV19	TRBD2	CASSPTSGTDTQYF
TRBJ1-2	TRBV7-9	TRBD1	CASSLARTGRDGYTF
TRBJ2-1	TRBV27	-	CASSLSFGGPVSEQFF
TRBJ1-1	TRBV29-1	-	CSVENTEAFF
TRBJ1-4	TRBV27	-	CASRVLGGTNEKLFF
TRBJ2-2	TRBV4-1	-	CASSQPPQSGELFF
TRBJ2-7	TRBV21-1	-	CASSKRGGTGQSYEQYF
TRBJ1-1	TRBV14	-	CASSQDYNTEAFF
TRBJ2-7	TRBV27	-	CASSLGQIHYEQYF
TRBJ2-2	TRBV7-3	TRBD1	CASTLSGGAGELFF
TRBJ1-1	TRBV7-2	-	CASSFGGAGTEAFF
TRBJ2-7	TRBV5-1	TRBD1	CASSVNPGQKYEQYF
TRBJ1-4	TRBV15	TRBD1	CATSSPGQGIEKLFF
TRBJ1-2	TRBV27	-	CASSLKSGTTKHQNYGYTF
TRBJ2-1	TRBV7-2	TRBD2	CASSLAVGLAALGEQFF
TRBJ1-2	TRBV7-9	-	CASSKVGGYGYTF
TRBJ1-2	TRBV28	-	CASSPAALNNYGYTF
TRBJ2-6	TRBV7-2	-	CASSLNPGANVLTF
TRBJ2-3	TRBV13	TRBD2	CASTPGTSGSDTQYF
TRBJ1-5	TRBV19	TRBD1	CASSTTGTGLNQPQHF
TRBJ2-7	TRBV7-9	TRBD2	CASSFEIGLADTYEQYF
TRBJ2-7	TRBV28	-	CANNGTQCYEQYF
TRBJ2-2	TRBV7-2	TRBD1	CASSKPGQGNTGELFF
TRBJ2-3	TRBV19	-	CASSTQGSYTDTQYF
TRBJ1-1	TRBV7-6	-	CASSSNLRGYEAFF
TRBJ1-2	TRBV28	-	CASSFGLPRDYTF
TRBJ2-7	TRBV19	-	CASSEQGFAYEQYF
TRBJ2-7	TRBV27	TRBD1	CASSHRDRDFYEQYF
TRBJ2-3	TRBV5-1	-	CASKGGVITDTQYF
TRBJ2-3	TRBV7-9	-	CASSSSTVGLLDTQYF
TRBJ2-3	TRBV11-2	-	CASSLSLDTQYF
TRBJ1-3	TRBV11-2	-	CASSLGEWGGPESGNTIYF
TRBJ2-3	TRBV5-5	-	CASNPGRYRLTDTQYF
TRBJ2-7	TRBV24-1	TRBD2	CATKPVAGVIGNEQYF
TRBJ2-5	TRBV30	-	CAWGRGGWETQYF
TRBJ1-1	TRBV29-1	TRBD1	CSVEVTGDTEAFF
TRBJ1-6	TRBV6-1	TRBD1	CATRQGSNSPLHF
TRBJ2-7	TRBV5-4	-	CASSSHSGGYYEQYF
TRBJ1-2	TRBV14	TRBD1	CASSQTGDSRRGYTF
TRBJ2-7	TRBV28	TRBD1	CASSLGDRGSEQYF
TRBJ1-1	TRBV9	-	CASSVAGPNTEAFF
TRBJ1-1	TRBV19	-	CASSSPIGTYTEAFF
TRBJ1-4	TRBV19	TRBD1	CASRDRGSRGNEKLFF
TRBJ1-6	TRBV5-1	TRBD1	CASRKMGQGDSPLHF
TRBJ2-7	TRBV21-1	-	CASSSMDRGYEQYF